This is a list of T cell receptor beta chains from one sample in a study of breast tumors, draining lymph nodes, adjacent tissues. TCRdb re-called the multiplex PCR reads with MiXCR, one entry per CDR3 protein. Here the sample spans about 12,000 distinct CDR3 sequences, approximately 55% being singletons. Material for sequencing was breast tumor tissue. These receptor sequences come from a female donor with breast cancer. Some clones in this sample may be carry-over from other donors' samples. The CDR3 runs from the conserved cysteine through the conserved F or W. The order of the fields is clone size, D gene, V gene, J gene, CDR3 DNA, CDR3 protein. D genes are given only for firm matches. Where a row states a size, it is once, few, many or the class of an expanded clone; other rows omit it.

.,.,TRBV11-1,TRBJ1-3,TGTGCCAGCAGCTTAGCGCAGACGGGACACTACTCTGGAAACACCATATATTTT,CASSLAQTGHYSGNTIYF
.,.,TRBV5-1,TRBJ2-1,TGCGCCGGCAGCTTGACGGGGGTCCTCCACCCTAGCACAGATACGCAGTTCTTC,CAGSLTGVLHPSTDTQFF
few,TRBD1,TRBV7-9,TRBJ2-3,TGTGCCAGCAGTCCCGGGACAGGGAACGCAGATACGCAGTATTTT,CASSPGTGNADTQYF
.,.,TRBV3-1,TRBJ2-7,TGTGCCAGCAGCTTTCTGTCTCGAAGGGAGCAGTACTTC,CASSFLSRREQYF
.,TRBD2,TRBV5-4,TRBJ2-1,TGTGCCAGCAGCTCATCCGGACCAGCGGGGGGGCCGGGGAATGAGCAGTTCTTC,CASSSSGPAGGPGNEQFF
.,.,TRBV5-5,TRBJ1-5,TGCGCCAGCAGCTTGGCCGGGGGGTATAGCAATCAGCCCCAGCATTTT,CASSLAGGYSNQPQHF
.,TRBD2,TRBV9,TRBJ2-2,TGTGCCAGCAGCGTAGGCGGGAGCCCTAACACCGGGGAGCTGTTTTTT,CASSVGGSPNTGELFF
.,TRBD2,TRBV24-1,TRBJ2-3,TGTGCCACCAGTGATCTACCATACGGACTAGCGGGGAACACAGATACGCAGTATTTT,CATSDLPYGLAGNTDTQYF
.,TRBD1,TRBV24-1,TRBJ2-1,TGTGCCACCTCCGCCCAGGACAGGGGGAAAGATGAGCAGTTCTTC,CATSAQDRGKDEQFF
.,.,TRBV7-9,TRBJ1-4,TGTGCCAGCAGCTCAAACAGGGCCCCAACTAATGAAAAACTGTTTTTT,CASSSNRAPTNEKLFF
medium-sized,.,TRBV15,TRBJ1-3,TGTGCCACCAGCAATGAAAACACCATATATTTT,CATSNENTIYF
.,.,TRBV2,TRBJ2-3,TGTGCCAGAAGAGAGGGGACAACCACAGATACGCAGTATTTT,CARREGTTTDTQYF
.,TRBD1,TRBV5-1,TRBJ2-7,TGCGCCAGCAGCTTGTCAGGGACAGGGGCCTACGAGCAGTACTTC,CASSLSGTGAYEQYF
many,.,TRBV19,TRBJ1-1,TGTGCCAGTAGTAGCCACAATTGGAACACTGAAGCTTTCTTT,CASSSHNWNTEAFF
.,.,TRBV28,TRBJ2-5,TGTGCCAGCAATAGAGGGGAGACCCAGTACTTC,CASNRGETQYF
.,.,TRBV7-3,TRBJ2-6,TGTGCCAGCAGCCCGAGGAACGGGGTCCTCCTCGGGGCCAACGTCCTGACTTTC,CASSPRNGVLLGANVLTF
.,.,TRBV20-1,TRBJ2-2,TGCAGTGCTACCGGGACCCCTACCGGGGAGCTGTTTTTT,CSATGTPTGELFF
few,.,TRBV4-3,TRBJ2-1,TGCGCCAGCAGCCAAGATTTCGGACTCTACAATGAGCAGTTCTTC,CASSQDFGLYNEQFF
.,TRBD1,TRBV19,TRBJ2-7,TGTGCCAGTACCCCGGGGGGGACAGGGGGGAACGAGCAGTACTTC,CASTPGGTGGNEQYF
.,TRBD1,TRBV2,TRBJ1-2,TGTGCCAGCATGGGGACAGGGGGTGGCTACACCTTC,CASMGTGGGYTF
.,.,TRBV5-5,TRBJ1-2,TGTGCCAGCAGCTTGTATACGGCACAGGGCCGGCGGAGCTATGGCTACACCTTC,CASSLYTAQGRRSYGYTF
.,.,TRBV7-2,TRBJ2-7,TGTGCCAGCAGCTTAACCTTGGGGACAGAGCAGTACTTC,CASSLTLGTEQYF
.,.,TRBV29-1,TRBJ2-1,TGCAGCGTTGAAGATTGGCGAGACAATGAGCAGTTCTTC,CSVEDWRDNEQFF
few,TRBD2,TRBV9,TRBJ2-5,TGTGCCAGCACCTGGGAGGGAGCGTTGGGAGAGACCCAGTACTTC,CASTWEGALGETQYF
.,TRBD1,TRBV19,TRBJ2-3,TGTGCCAGTAGTATTGGAAGGGGGCAAATCACAGATACGCAGTATTTT,CASSIGRGQITDTQYF
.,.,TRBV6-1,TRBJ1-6,TGTGCCAGCAGTGAATGGACAGCTAATTCACCCCTCCACTTT,CASSEWTANSPLHF
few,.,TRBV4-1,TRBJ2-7,TGCGCCAGCAGCCCCATCCAGGGAAGCCTTGGCGAGCAGTACTTC,CASSPIQGSLGEQYF
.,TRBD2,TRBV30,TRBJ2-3,TGTGCCTATTTAAGCGGGGGCACAGATACGCAGTATTTT,CAYLSGGTDTQYF
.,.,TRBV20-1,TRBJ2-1,TGCAGTGCTAGACCCTCGGGACTTACTTACAATGAGCAGTTCTTC,CSARPSGLTYNEQFF
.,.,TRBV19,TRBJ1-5,TGTGCCAGTAGTATATTACGCAATCAGCCCCAGCATTTT,CASSILRNQPQHF
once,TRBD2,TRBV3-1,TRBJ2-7,TGTGCCAGCAGCCCGGGACTAGCCGGCTACGAGCAGTACTTC,CASSPGLAGYEQYF
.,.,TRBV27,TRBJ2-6,TGTGCCAGCAGCTCCCCCGGGACCGGCTCTGGGGCCAACGTCCTGACTTTC,CASSSPGTGSGANVLTF
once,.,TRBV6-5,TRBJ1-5,TGTGCCAGCAGCGACTACGGGCAGGGCAATCAGCCCCAGCATTTT,CASSDYGQGNQPQHF
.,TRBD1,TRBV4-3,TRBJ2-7,TGCGCCAGCAGCCCTAGCGCCCTAGCCCGGGACAGGGCCCTTTGCTACGAGCAGTACTTC,CASSPSALARDRALCYEQYF
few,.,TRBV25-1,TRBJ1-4,TGTGCCAGCAGTGAATGGGGTAATGAAAAACTGTTTTTT,CASSEWGNEKLFF
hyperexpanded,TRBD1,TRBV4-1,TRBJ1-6,TGCGCCAGCAGCCAACCCGGGACAGGTTCACCCCTCCACTTT,CASSQPGTGSPLHF
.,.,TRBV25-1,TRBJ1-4,TGTGCCAGCAGACAGAGGACTAATGAAAAACTGTTTTTT,CASRQRTNEKLFF
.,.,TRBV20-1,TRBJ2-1,TGCAGTGCTAGTAGTGGGGGGGCGTACACTGAGCAGTTCTTC,CSASSGGAYTEQFF
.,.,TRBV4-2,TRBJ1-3,TGTGCCAGCAGCCCGACGGTCTCTGGAAGCACCATATATTTT,CASSPTVSGSTIYF
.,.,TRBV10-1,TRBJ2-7,TGCGCCAGCAGTGAAGGACAGAGAGGCTCCTACGAGCAGTACTTC,CASSEGQRGSYEQYF
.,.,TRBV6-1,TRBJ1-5,TGTGCCAGCAGTGAAGCCGAGGGGGAGGCGGGCAATCAGCCCCAGCATTTT,CASSEAEGEAGNQPQHF
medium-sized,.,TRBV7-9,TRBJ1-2,TGTGCCAGCAGTTCCGGGGAGCCAGCCCATGGCTACACCTTC,CASSSGEPAHGYTF
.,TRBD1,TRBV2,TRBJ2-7,TGTGCCAGCAACGTACGGACAGGGTACGAGCAGTACTTC,CASNVRTGYEQYF
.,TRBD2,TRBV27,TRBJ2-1,TGTGCCAGCGGAGTAAGTCCGTTAGCGGGAGTTTACAATGAGCAGTTCTTC,CASGVSPLAGVYNEQFF
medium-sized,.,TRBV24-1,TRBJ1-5,TGTGCCACCAGCCAGGGGATCAATCAGCCCCAGCATTTT,CATSQGINQPQHF
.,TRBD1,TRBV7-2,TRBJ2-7,TGTGCCAGCAGCTCCTACAGGGGGGAGCAGTACTTC,CASSSYRGEQYF
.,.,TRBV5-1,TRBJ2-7,TGCGCCAGCAGCTTGGAAGGCACCTACGAGCAGTACTTC,CASSLEGTYEQYF
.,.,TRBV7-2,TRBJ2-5,TGTGCCAGCAGCGGCCGACGCGGGGAGACCCAGTACTTC,CASSGRRGETQYF
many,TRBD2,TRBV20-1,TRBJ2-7,TGCAGTGCTAGCCGCGGGAGGACACAACTAGTGCAGTACTTC,CSASRGRTQLVQYF
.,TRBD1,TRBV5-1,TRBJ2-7,TGCGCCAGCAGCTTGGTTGAACAGGGGCGCGAGCAGTACTTC,CASSLVEQGREQYF
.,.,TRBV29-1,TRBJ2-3,TGCAGCGTTGAAGATATCCTCGGTCAAAGCACAGATACGCAGTATTTT,CSVEDILGQSTDTQYF
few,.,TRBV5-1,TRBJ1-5,TGCGCCAGCAGCTTGGGGGACGATCAGCCCCAGCATTTT,CASSLGDDQPQHF
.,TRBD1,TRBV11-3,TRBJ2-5,TGTGCCAGCAGCCTAGGACAGGGTGGGAAGACCCAGTACTTC,CASSLGQGGKTQYF